This TCR beta chain is drawn from a study of blood T cell repertoires in COVID-19. Study-level background: Acute and convalescent COVID-19 samples came from the United States, Italy and Spain. In each case, the material was cDNA or gDNA derived from T cells, B-cell-depleted T cells, or PBMCs.

CDR3 size: 11 residues. Germline V CDR1 and CDR2: MNHEY, SVGAGI. Losses at the gene ends were 11 bases for V and 7 bases for J; bases not matched to a gene: 4. In the authors' methods: Nucleated cell number was recorded as an estimate derived from reference gene primer amplification. Profiled with immunoSEQ multiplex PCR; TCRdb holds only in-frame clones, not every one. The V and J calls and clone size are taken from that table; D and trimming were inferred from the DNA. The table has more than 200,000 clones, around 84% seen once. The specimen was peripheral blood. The genes are TRBV6-5 and TRBJ1-2; 10 bases are a match to TRBD1. The origin of this receptor is a man between 60 and 75 years old with acute or convalescent COVID-19. The CDR3 coding sequence is TGTGCCGTCGGGACAGGGGTTGGCTACACCTTC. Residues: CAVGTGVGYTF.